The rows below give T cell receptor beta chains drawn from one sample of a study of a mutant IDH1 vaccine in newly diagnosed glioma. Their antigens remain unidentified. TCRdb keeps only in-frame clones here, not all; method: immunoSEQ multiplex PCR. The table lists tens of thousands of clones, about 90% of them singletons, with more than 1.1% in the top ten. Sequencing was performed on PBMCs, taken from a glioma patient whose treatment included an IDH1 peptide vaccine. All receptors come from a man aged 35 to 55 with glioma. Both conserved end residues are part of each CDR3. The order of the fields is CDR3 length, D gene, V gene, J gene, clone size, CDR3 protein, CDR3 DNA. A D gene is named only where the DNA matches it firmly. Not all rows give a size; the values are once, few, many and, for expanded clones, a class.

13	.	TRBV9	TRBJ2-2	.	CASSVVPTGELFF	TGTGCCAGCAGCGTAGTTCCCACCGGGGAGCTGTTTTTT
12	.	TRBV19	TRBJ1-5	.	CASSILGQPQHF	TGTGCCAGTAGTATATTGGGTCAGCCCCAGCATTTT
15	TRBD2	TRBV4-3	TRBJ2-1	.	CASSHLAGGNNEQFF	TGCGCCAGCAGCCATCTAGCGGGAGGCAACAATGAGCAGTTCTTC
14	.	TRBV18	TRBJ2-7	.	CASRGKENSYEQYF	TGTGCCAGCCGCGGGAAGGAGAACTCCTACGAGCAGTACTTC
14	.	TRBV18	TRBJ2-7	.	CASSPSRRTDEQYF	TGTGCCAGCTCACCGAGCCGGAGGACGGACGAGCAGTACTTC
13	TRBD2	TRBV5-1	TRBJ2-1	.	CASSFSEREPQFF	TGCGCCAGCAGCTTTTCGGAGCGGGAGCCTCAGTTCTTC
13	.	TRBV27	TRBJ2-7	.	CASKSTTSYEQYF	TGTGCCAGCAAATCAACTACCTCCTACGAGCAGTACTTC
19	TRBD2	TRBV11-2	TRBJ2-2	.	CASSSRRTSGRVETGELFF	TGTGCCAGCAGCTCCCGCAGGACTAGCGGGAGGGTAGAGACCGGGGAGCTGTTTTTT
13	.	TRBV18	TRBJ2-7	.	CASSPNSGDEQYF	TGTGCCAGCTCACCCAATAGCGGCGACGAGCAGTACTTC
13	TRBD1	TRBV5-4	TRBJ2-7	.	CASSTPQGAEQYF	TGTGCCAGCAGCACCCCCCAGGGGGCAGAGCAGTACTTC
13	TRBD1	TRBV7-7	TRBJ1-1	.	CAVAEQGDTEAFF	TGTGCCGTGGCGGAACAGGGGGACACTGAAGCTTTCTTT
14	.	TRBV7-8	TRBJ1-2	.	CASSRGDISGGYTF	TGTGCCAGCAGCCGGGGGGACATCTCCGGTGGCTACACCTTC
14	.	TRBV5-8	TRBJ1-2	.	CASRGVSVNYGYTF	TGTGCCAGCCGGGGAGTGAGTGTTAACTATGGCTACACCTTC
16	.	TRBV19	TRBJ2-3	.	CASSPAGFASTDTQYF	TGTGCCAGTAGTCCCGCGGGATTCGCTAGCACAGATACGCAGTATTTT
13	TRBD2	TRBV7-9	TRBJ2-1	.	CASITSGYNEQFF	TGTGCCAGCATTACTAGCGGCTACAATGAGCAGTTCTTC
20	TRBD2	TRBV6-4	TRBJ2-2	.	CASSDSMGREGKTNTGELFF	TGTGCCAGCAGTGATTCTATGGGGCGGGAGGGTAAAACAAACACCGGGGAGCTGTTTTTT
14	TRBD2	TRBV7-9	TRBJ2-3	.	CASSLTSVTDTQYF	TGTGCCAGCAGCTTAACTAGCGTCACAGATACGCAGTATTTT
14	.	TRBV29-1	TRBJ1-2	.	CSYLGPRYLYGYTF	TGCAGCTACCTGGGGCCCAGGTATCTTTATGGCTACACCTTC
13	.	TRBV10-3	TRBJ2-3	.	CAISGSSTDTQYF	TGTGCCATCAGTGGATCCAGCACAGATACGCAGTATTTT
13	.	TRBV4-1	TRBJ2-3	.	CASSHRFPDTQYF	TGCGCCAGCAGCCACCGATTTCCAGATACGCAGTATTTT
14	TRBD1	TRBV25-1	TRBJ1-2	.	CASTLKTGAGGYTF	TGTGCCAGCACCCTCAAGACAGGGGCAGGAGGCTACACCTTC
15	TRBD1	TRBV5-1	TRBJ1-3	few	CASSPWTGSGNTIYF	TGCGCCAGCAGCCCATGGACAGGGTCAGGAAACACCATATATTTT
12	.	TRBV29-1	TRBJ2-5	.	CSVEQAEETQYF	TGCAGCGTTGAGCAGGCAGAAGAGACCCAGTACTTC
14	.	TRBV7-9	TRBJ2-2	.	CASKQDTNTGELFF	TGTGCCAGCAAACAGGATACGAACACCGGGGAGCTGTTTTTT
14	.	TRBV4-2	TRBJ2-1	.	CASSQDTGYNEQFF	TGTGCCAGCAGCCAAGATACAGGGTACAATGAGCAGTTCTTC
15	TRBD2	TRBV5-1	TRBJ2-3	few	CASSLVGGITDTQYF	TGCGCCAGCAGCTTGGTCGGGGGGATCACAGATACGCAGTATTTT
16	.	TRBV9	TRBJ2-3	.	CASSVVGRGNTDTQYF	TGTGCCAGCAGCGTAGTAGGGCGGGGTAACACAGATACGCAGTATTTT
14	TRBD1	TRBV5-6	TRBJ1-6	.	CASRLTGGPSPLHF	TGTGCCAGCAGACTGACAGGGGGCCCTTCACCCCTCCACTTT
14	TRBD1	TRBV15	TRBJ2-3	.	CATRDRGRPDTQYF	TGTGCCACTCGGGACAGGGGGCGTCCAGATACGCAGTATTTT
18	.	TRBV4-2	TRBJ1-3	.	CASSQGLGGNHSGNTIYF	TGTGCCAGCAGCCAAGGTTTAGGAGGTAATCACTCTGGAAACACCATATATTTT
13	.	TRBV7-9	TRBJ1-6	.	CASSPERVSPLHF	TGTGCCAGCAGCCCAGAACGGGTTTCACCCCTCCACTTT
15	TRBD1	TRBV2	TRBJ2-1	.	CASREGTGTYNEQFF	TGTGCCAGCAGGGAAGGGACAGGGACCTACAATGAGCAGTTCTTC
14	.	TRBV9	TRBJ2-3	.	CASNVGESTDTQYF	TGTGCCAGCAATGTGGGAGAAAGCACAGATACGCAGTATTTT
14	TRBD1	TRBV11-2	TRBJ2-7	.	CASSLPGQITEQYF	TGTGCCAGCAGCTTACCGGGACAGATTACCGAGCAGTACTTC
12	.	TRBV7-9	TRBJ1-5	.	CASSSRGQPQHF	TGTGCCAGCAGCTCCCGGGGTCAGCCCCAGCATTTT
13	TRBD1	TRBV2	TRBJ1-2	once	CASGGDRVYGYTF	TGTGCCAGCGGGGGGGACAGGGTCTATGGCTACACCTTC
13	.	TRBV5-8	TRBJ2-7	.	CAISSRERGEQYF	TGTGCCATCTCCAGCAGGGAGCGAGGCGAGCAGTACTTC
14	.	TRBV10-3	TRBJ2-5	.	CAISESVSDETQYF	TGTGCCATCAGTGAGTCGGTTAGCGACGAGACCCAGTACTTC
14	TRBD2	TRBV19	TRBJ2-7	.	CASSTYSGIYEQYF	TGTGCCAGTAGTACGTATAGCGGGATCTACGAGCAGTACTTC
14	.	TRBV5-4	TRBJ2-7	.	CASRPGIIANEQYF	TGTGCCAGCCGCCCCGGGATTATAGCGAACGAGCAGTACTTC
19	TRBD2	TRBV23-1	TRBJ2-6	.	CASSHRFFAGEPGANVLTF	TGCGCCAGCAGTCATAGATTCTTTGCGGGAGAACCCGGGGCCAACGTCCTGACTTTC
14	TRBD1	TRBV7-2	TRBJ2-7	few	CASSQDRGSVEQYF	TGTGCCAGCAGCCAGGACAGGGGGTCCGTCGAGCAGTACTTC
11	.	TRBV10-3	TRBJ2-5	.	CAISRGWSQYF	TGTGCCATCAGCCGAGGCTGGTCCCAGTACTTC
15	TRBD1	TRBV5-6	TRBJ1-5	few	CASSSSGQRYQPQHF	TGTGCCAGCAGCTCCTCGGGACAGAGATATCAGCCCCAGCATTTT
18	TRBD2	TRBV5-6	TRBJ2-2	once	CASSRHGTSGGNTGELFF	TGTGCCAGCAGCCGCCACGGGACTAGCGGAGGGAACACCGGGGAGCTGTTTTTT
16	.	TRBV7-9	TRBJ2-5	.	CASSLGDRRRVETQYF	TGTGCCAGCAGCTTAGGGGACCGGCGAAGAGTGGAGACCCAGTACTTC
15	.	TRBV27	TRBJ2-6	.	CASSSEGAGANVLTF	TGTGCCAGCAGTTCCGAGGGAGCTGGGGCCAACGTCCTGACTTTC
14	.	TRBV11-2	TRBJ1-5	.	CASSSTGTLSPQHF	TGTGCCAGCAGCTCGACAGGCACCCTCTCACCCCAGCATTTT
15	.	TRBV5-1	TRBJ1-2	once	CASRSGFRTNYGYTF	TGCGCCAGCAGATCCGGATTTCGGACCAACTATGGCTACACCTTC
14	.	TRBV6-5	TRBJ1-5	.	CASSKTGMSQPQHF	TGTGCCAGCAGTAAAACAGGGATGAGTCAGCCCCAGCATTTT
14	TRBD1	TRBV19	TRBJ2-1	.	CASSATGGWGEQFF	TGTGCCAGTAGTGCGACAGGGGGGTGGGGTGAGCAGTTCTTC
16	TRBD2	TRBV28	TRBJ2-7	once	CASSSAGTSVTYEQYF	TGTGCCAGCAGTTCAGCCGGGACTAGCGTTACCTACGAGCAGTACTTC
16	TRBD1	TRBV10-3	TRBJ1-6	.	CAIRVTDRGGNSPLHF	TGTGCCATCAGGGTGACCGACAGGGGAGGGAATTCACCCCTCCACTTT
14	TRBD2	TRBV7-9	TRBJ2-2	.	CASSAGLFTGELFF	TGTGCCAGCAGCGCGGGACTATTTACCGGGGAGCTGTTTTTT
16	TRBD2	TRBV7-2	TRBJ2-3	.	CASSLPGLAGRHTQYF	TGTGCCAGCAGCCTACCCGGACTAGCGGGACGACATACGCAGTATTTT
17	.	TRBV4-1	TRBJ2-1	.	CASSRTTGKSSYNEQFF	TGCGCCAGCAGCCGAACAACAGGCAAGAGCTCCTACAATGAGCAGTTCTTC
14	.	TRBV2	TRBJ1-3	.	CASRDSSSGNTIYF	TGTGCCAGCCGGGACTCCAGCTCTGGAAACACCATATATTTT
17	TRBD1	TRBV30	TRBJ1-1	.	CAWTFPPLQGRDTEAFF	TGTGCCTGGACGTTTCCCCCCCTACAGGGGAGGGACACTGAAGCTTTCTTT
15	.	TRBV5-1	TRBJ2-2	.	CASSQGPINTGELFF	TGCGCCAGCAGCCAAGGACCGATCAACACCGGGGAGCTGTTTTTT
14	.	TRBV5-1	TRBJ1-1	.	CASSLVAQNTEAFF	TGCGCCAGCAGCTTGGTGGCACAGAACACTGAAGCTTTCTTT